This T cell receptor beta chain was captured in a study of T cells after yellow fever vaccination (dated by TCRdb to between 2019 and 2020). Describing the broader study: Libraries from fractions with low cell numbers were prepared with the SMART-Seq v4 Ultra Low Input RNA kit. To track T-cell clones before and after primary and booster YFV17D yellow fever vaccination, bulk TCR alpha and beta repertoires were sequenced longitudinally. Two healthy male donors, one aged 18 to 30 and one aged 30 to 40 years, made up the cohort. Blood samples were taken at several timepoints before and after primary and secondary immunization, and bulk PBMC replicates and cell subsets were isolated. Findings and caveats that apply to the study as a whole: Because only a couple of donors were included in the study, the extent to which the findings can be generalized is limited. After the booster, most of the clones that had expanded following primary vaccination were detected again (96% of CD4 and around 88% of CD8), which suggests that memory was broadly maintained. A small share of clonotypes was detected in both CD4 and CD8 compartments, with the overlap likely arising from convergent recombination. The secondary T-cell response was weaker than the primary response but faster, peaking on day 5 instead of day 15. Because abundant contaminating clonotypes from the bulk population could be contained in FACS-sorted repertoires, computational filtering was required.

TCR cDNA was synthesized by 5'RACE template switching, through which a universal primer site and unique molecular identifiers were introduced. cDNA synthesis was primed from both the TCR alpha and TCR beta constant segments. Library amplification used two PCR steps, and the second PCR step added sample barcodes and sequencing adapters. Sequencing of libraries was performed on Illumina HiSeq 2500 (2x100 bp) or NovaSeq (2x150 bp). In the authors' own workflow: Demultiplexing of reads and collapsing into UMI consensus sequences were performed with MIGEC, and V(D)J alignment was carried out with MiXCR. Vaccine-responding clonotypes were defined with edgeR using replicate PBMC samples, requiring FDR below 0.01 and a log2 fold change above 5 up to day 15. Each bulk clonotype was labeled CD4 or CD8 based on which sequenced repertoire, CD4 or CD8, contained the clonotype at higher abundance. TCRdb itself trimmed the public reads at Q25 with fastp, ran MiXCR and retained productive beta chains. Every CDR3 protein is listed once, alongside the most common genes and DNA of its rows. For this entry, the V and J calls and clone size follow TCRdb and not the study's own pipeline. The sample includes a few hundred thousand distinct CDR3 sequences, with 11% observed a single time. 15% to 20% of the sample lies in the top ten.

This clonotype was counted only a few times. There is no known antigen for this receptor. No clone much larger than this one lies a single base away; base qualities are absent. According to the study, the label for this sample's treatment or condition signals: live attenuated yellow fever vaccine strain. At every blood-draw timepoint, two biological replicates of bulk PBMCs were collected. A standard Ficoll-Paque protocol was used to isolate PBMCs from peripheral blood. TriZol was used to extract RNA from bulk PBMCs, CD4 and CD8 fractions, and dextramer-positive and dextramer-negative fractions. This receptor was identified in a man in his late teens or twenties who received the YFV17D yellow fever vaccine. The material was PBMCs, obtained on the day of the first yellow fever vaccination.

The DNA sequence is as follows: TGTGCCAGCAGCGACCAGCGGGGGAGCTCCTACAATGAGCAGTTCTTC. Its translation reads: CASSDQRGSSYNEQFF. The sequence links TRBV5-4 to TRBJ2-1; TRBD2 matches 8 bases in the middle. Counted from cysteine to phenylalanine, this CDR3 has 16 amino acids. The read is trimmed to its CDR3 DNA, 48 bases read in frame from base 1. V is cut back by 4 bases and J by 0 bases, with 6 bases in the junction unmatched. CDR1 is given as SGHNT and CDR2 as YYREEE, both from the germline V gene (reference sequence).